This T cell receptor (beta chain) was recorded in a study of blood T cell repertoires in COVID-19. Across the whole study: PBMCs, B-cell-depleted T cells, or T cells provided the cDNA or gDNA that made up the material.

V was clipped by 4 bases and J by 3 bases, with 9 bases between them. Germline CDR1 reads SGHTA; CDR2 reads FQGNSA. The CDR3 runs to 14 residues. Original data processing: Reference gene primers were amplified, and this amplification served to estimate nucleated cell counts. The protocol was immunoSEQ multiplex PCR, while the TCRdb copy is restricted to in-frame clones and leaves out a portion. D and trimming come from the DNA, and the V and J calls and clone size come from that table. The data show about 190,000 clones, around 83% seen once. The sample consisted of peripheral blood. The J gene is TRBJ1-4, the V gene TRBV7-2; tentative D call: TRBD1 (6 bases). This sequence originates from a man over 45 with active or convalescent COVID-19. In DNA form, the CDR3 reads TGTGCCAGCAGCTCAGGGGACGCTAATGAAAAACTGTTTTTT. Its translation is CASSSGDANEKLFF.